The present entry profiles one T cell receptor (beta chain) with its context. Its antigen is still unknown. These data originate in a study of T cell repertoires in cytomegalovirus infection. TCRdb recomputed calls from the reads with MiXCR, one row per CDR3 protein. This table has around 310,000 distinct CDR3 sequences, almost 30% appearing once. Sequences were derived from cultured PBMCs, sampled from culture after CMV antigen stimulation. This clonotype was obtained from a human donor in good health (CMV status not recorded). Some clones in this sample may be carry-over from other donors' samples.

In DNA form, the CDR3 reads TGTGCCAGCACGCGCCTTTCGAGAGAGCAGTACTTC. Protein sequence: CASTRLSREQYF. The chain uses TRBV2 and TRBJ2-7; no clear D gene. CDR3 length: 12 amino acids. Trimming cost V 7 bases and J 7 bases, with 14 bases left between them. Germline CDR1 and CDR2: SNHLY and FYNNEI.